The TCR beta chain described here comes from a study of T cells in tuberculosis. Germline V lookup: CDR1 SGHKS, CDR2 YYEKEE (reference sequence). There are 16 residues in the CDR3. V dropped 5 bases and J dropped 3; count of bases not matched to a gene: 7. Clones were sequenced by immunoSEQ multiplex PCR, and TCRdb holds only the in-frame ones, with some missing. The sample consists of approximately 60,000 clones, around 81% of them appearing once. Thawed, overnight-rested PBMC were stained with GMM-loaded CD1B tetramer, viability dye and anti-CD3, then sorted. C32 glucose monomycolate from Rhodococcus equi was loaded onto the CD1B tetramers. CD14-expressing monocytes were removed from PBMC before cryopreservation and sorting. From each donor, 95,000 to 100,000 tetramer-negative cells were sorted. Overall study results and limits: T cells binding CD1B-GMM tetramer weakly possibly escaped the sort.

V is TRBV5-5 and J is TRBJ2-2; 10 bases align to TRBD2. The specimen sequenced was CD1b-GMM tetramer-negative cells sorted from PBMCs. The sequence was collected from an adult woman with latent tuberculosis. Written as DNA, the CDR3 is TGTGCCAGCAGTTTGTCCGGGACTAGCGACACCGGGGAGCTGTTTTTT. It codes for CASSLSGTSDTGELFF. Combining the CDR3 with reference TRBV5-5 and TRBJ2-2 gives the whole variable domain DAGVTQSPTHLIKTRGQQVTLRCSPISGHKSVSWYQQVLGQGPQFIFQYYEKEERGRGNFPDRFSARQFPNYSSELNVNALLLGDSALYLCASSLSGTSDTGELFFGEGSRLTVL.